The 4 T cell receptor beta chains listed next were all sequenced from one sample in a study of blood T cell repertoires in COVID-19. Clones were sequenced by immunoSEQ multiplex PCR, and TCRdb holds only the in-frame ones, with some missing. The table records about 170,000 clones, around nine tenths of them present only once. The sequencing input was peripheral blood. The origin of the receptors is a man in his 70s with acute or convalescent COVID-19.

This sequence joins TRBV4-3 and TRBJ2-1; TRBD2 matches 9 bases. Germline CDR1 reads LGHNA; CDR2 reads YSLEER. The V gene end was trimmed by 6 bases and the J gene end by 3 bases; junction bases not matched to a gene: 9. The CDR3 loop spans 16 amino acids. Written as DNA, the CDR3 is TGCGCCAGCAGACAGACTTGGACTAGCGTCTACAATGAGCAGTTCTTC. Protein product: CASRQTWTSVYNEQFF.

Comments on this clone: Other DNA sequences in this sample translate to the same CDR3. The V call is TRBV5-1, the J call TRBJ1-1, with a weak D call TRBD1 (5 bases). Germline V CDR1 and CDR2: SGHRS, YFSETQ. CDR3 size: 13 residues. The V gene lost 1 base and the J gene lost 5 bases, with 9 bases spanning the gap. The CDR3 nucleotides are TGCGCCAGCAGCTTGACGGGGGGGACTGAAGCTTTCTTT. It is translated as CASSLTGGTEAFF.

V gene TRBV4-2 combines with J gene TRBJ1-2; D call uncertain. The CDR3 is 13 amino acids. Germline assignment: CDR1 LGHNA and CDR2 YNFKEQ. V dropped 1 base and J dropped 8 bases, with 11 bases sitting between them. The CDR3 DNA is TGTGCCAGCAGCCAAGGGGTGAGGTTAGGCTACACCTTC. Translated: CASSQGVRLGYTF.

The V gene is TRBV28, the J gene TRBJ1-4; D might be TRBD1 (5 bases). Germline loops: CDR1 MDHEN, CDR2 SYDVKM. The CDR3 contains 16 residues. V was clipped by 3 bases and J by 8 bases, with 19 bases between them. The DNA of the CDR3 is TGTGCCAGCAGTTTTATTGGGCAGGGTCTAGACGAAAAACTGTTTTTT. This codes for CASSFIGQGLDEKLFF. Based on the CDR3 plus reference TRBV28 and TRBJ1-4, the full variable domain is DVKVTQSSRYLVKRTGEKVFLECVQDMDHENMFWYRQDPGLGLRLIYFSYDVKMKEKGDIPEGYSVSREKKERFSLILESASTNQTSMYLCASSFIGQGLDEKLFFGSGTQLSVL.